One and the same sample provided the 25 T cell receptor beta chains below, sequenced in a study of cytomegalovirus exposure and HLA in healthy donors (TCRdb year 2017). The library came from the immunoSEQ multiplex PCR assay. The multiplex PCR relied on a mix of 60 forward primers for TCR Vbeta segments and 13 reverse primers for TCR Jbeta segments. TCRdb took over this immuneACCESS table, retaining in-frame rearrangements with V and J assigned. Such tables are incomplete; in checked studies, under half of the missing clones stem from an unresolved V gene, and the remainder is unexplained. This sample has roughly 63,000 clones in its table, and 71% of those were observed once. Clones ranked in the top ten supply 20% to 30% of the sample. What was sequenced was PBMCs. The source is a man in his forties or fifties in good health and CMV-seropositive.

The chain has TRBV9 and TRBJ2-3; 9 bases match TRBD2. Germline V gene lookup returns CDR1 SGDLS and CDR2 YYNGEE. The CDR3 spans 17 residues. The V gene end was trimmed by 3 bases and the J gene end by 4 bases; junction bases not matched to a gene: 12. CDR3 amino acids: CASSANGLASLPDTQYF. The CDR3 nucleotides read TGTGCCAGCAGCGCAAACGGACTAGCGAGTTTGCCAGATACGCAGTATTTT.

The chain is built from TRBV9 and TRBJ1-1, with TRBD1 matching over 9 bases. The junction had 4 bases not matched to a gene; V was cut back by 2 bases and J by 5 bases. The CDR3 has 14 amino acids. Per the germline V gene, CDR1 is SGDLS and CDR2 is YYNGEE. In DNA form, the CDR3 reads TGTGCCAGCAGCGTCACGACAGGGGGTACTGAAGCTTTCTTT. This encodes CASSVTTGGTEAFF.

V usage is TRBV7-2 and J usage is TRBJ2-3, with 9 bases that match TRBD2. Trimming took 0 bases from V and 4 from J; bases not matched to a gene: 14. CDR1 and CDR2 from the germline V gene are SGHTA and FQGNSA. This CDR3 comprises 19 residues. The CDR3 nucleotides read TGTGCCAGCAGCTTAGCGCGATGGCGGGGGGGAGGGTTCCCAGATACGCAGTATTTT. This encodes CASSLARWRGGGFPDTQYF.

This clone was seen more than once but under ten times. This chain joins TRBV7-2 and TRBJ1-5, with D possibly TRBD1 on 5 matching bases. V lost 2 bases to trimming and J lost 7 bases, with 15 bases between them. The V gene's germline CDR1 is SGHTA and CDR2 FQGNSA. This CDR3 is built from 15 residues. Here the CDR3 reads CASSLSTQGGQPQHF. The CDR3 coding sequence is TGTGCCAGCAGCTTAAGTACGCAGGGTGGACAGCCCCAGCATTTT.

This clone occurred once. V and J are TRBV9 and TRBJ2-7; possibly TRBD2 for D (6 bases). V lost 3 bases, J lost 3 bases, and 19 bases lay in between. Per germline, CDR1 SGDLS and CDR2 YYNGEE. CDR3 length: 16 residues. CDR3 region: CASSAGDGLLFYEQYF. Written as DNA, the CDR3 is TGTGCCAGCAGCGCCGGGGACGGACTATTGTTCTACGAGCAGTACTTC.

J is TRBJ1-1 and V is TRBV11-3; 9 bases line up with TRBD1. CDR3 length equals 15 residues. The V and J ends lost 5 bases and 5 bases, in that order; junction bases with no gene match: 9. Germline CDR1 SGHNT, CDR2 YENEEA. The CDR3 DNA reads as TGTGCCAGCAGCCAACGGACAGGGGAAGAAACTGAAGCTTTCTTT. Amino acid sequence: CASSQRTGEETEAFF. Together with reference TRBV11-3 and TRBJ1-1, the CDR3 gives the full variable domain: EAGVVQSPRYKIIEKKQPVAFWCNPISGHNTLYWYLQNLGQGPELLIRYENEEAVDDSQLPKDRFSAERLKGVDSTLKIQPAELGDSAVYLCASSQRTGEETEAFFGQGTRLTVV.

The chain employs TRBV19 and TRBJ2-3, with D perhaps matching TRBD2 (6 bases). The length of the CDR3 is 15 residues. Trimming stripped 2 bases from V and 0 bases from J, with 9 bases between. The germline V gene has CDR1 LNHDA and CDR2 SQIVND (reference sequence). Written as DNA, the CDR3 is TGTGCCAGTAGTATATCCGGGACTAGCACAGATACGCAGTATTTT. Its translation: CASSISGTSTDTQYF. Complete variable domain (other parts from reference TRBV19 and TRBJ2-3): DGGITQSPKYLFRKEGQNVTLSCEQNLNHDAMYWYRQDPGQGLRLIYYSQIVNDFQKGDIAEGYSVSREKKESFPLTVTSAQKNPTAFYLCASSISGTSTDTQYFGPGTRLTVL.

This clone has a single count. J is TRBJ2-1 and V is TRBV9; D may be TRBD1 (6 bases). V lost 4 bases and J 9 bases, leaving 14 bases between the germline ends. This CDR3 has 13 residues. CDR1 is SGDLS and CDR2 is YYNGEE in the germline V gene. The CDR3 reads CASSPRQAPEQFF. CDR3 DNA: TGTGCCAGCAGCCCTAGACAGGCCCCTGAGCAGTTCTTC.

The J gene is TRBJ1-1, the V gene TRBV5-4, with 7 bases identical to TRBD1. J gave up 5 bases and V 0 bases, and 7 bases lay outside the gene matches. CDR1 SGHNT and CDR2 YYREEE come from the germline V gene (reference sequence). The CDR3 extends over 15 amino acids. The CDR3 coding sequence is TGTGCCAGCAGCTTGGGAGGCCAGGGGGGTACTGAAGCTTTCTTT. Translation gives CASSLGGQGGTEAFF. Complete variable domain (other parts from reference TRBV5-4 and TRBJ1-1): ETGVTQSPTHLIKTRGQQVTLRCSSQSGHNTVSWYQQALGQGPQFIFQYYREEENGRGNFPPRFSGLQFPNYSSELNVNALELDDSALYLCASSLGGQGGTEAFFGQGTRLTVV.

The V gene is TRBV2, the J gene TRBJ2-2; 9 positions match TRBD2. This CDR3 contains 20 residues. Germline V CDR1 and CDR2: SNHLY, FYNNEI. With 8 bases clipped from V and 2 bases from J, the junction kept 21 bases outside the gene matches. The CDR3 DNA reads TGTGCCAGCCGGGGTCCTCCCCGAGGAGCGGGGGGCCCTAACACCGGGGAGCTGTTTTTT. This gives the protein CASRGPPRGAGGPNTGELFF. The full variable domain, rest sourced from reference TRBV2 and TRBJ2-2, is EPEVTQTPSHQVTQMGQEVILRCVPISNHLYFYWYRQILGQKVEFLVSFYNNEISEKSEIFDDQFSVERPDGSNFTLKIRSTKLEDSAMYFCASRGPPRGAGGPNTGELFFGEGSRLTVL.

This chain connects TRBV6-5 to TRBJ2-5; 9 bases map to TRBD2. CDR1 and CDR2 (germline): MNHEY, SVGAGI. The CDR3 contains 15 residues. V shed 3 bases, J shed 1 base, and the junction held 3 bases outside the gene matches. CDR3 amino acids: CASSYSSGAQETQYF. CDR3 in DNA: TGTGCCAGCAGTTATTCTAGCGGGGCCCAAGAGACCCAGTACTTC.

The chain employs TRBV27 and TRBJ1-2; 9 bases are a match to TRBD1. This CDR3 contains 16 residues. V lost 3 bases to trimming and J lost 3 bases; unmatched junction nucleotides: 8. Germline lookup yields CDR1 MNHEY and CDR2 SMNVEV (reference sequence). The CDR3 sequence is CASSFPPGQGDYGYTF. The CDR3 DNA reads as TGTGCCAGCAGTTTCCCTCCGGGACAGGGTGACTATGGCTACACCTTC.

The genes are TRBV9 and TRBJ1-1; possibly TRBD1 for D (5 bases). Germline-derived CDR1 and CDR2 are SGDLS and YYNGEE. V was clipped by 1 base and J by 3 bases, with 7 bases between them. The CDR3 length is 13 residues. The CDR3 region is CASSVPQDTEAFF. CDR3 DNA sequence: TGTGCCAGCAGCGTACCACAGGACACTGAAGCTTTCTTT.

The chain combines TRBV19 with TRBJ2-4; perhaps TRBD2 as D (6 bases). The CDR3 runs 14 residues. The germline gives CDR1 LNHDA, CDR2 SQIVND (reference sequence). Trimming shortened V by 4 bases and J by 5 bases, and 12 bases separated the two germline ends. CDR3 bases: TGTGCCAGTAGTAGCCGGGACTGGGAAAACATTCAGTACTTC. Translation gives CASSSRDWENIQYF.

V gene TRBV9 combines with J gene TRBJ1-2; 7 nucleotides line up with TRBD1. V shed 3 bases, J shed 5 bases, and the junction held 13 bases outside the gene matches. CDR1 and CDR2 (germline): SGDLS, YYNGEE. This CDR3 region has 16 residues. This chain's CDR3 is CASSGLTGVPLYGYTF. DNA for the CDR3: TGTGCCAGCAGCGGTTTAACAGGGGTCCCCCTGTATGGCTACACCTTC.

The rearrangement joins TRBV9 to TRBJ1-4; perhaps TRBD1 as D (5 bases). CDR1 SGDLS and CDR2 YYNGEE come from the germline V gene. Trimming left V 0 bases short and J 11 bases short, with 20 bases between. This CDR3 has 16 residues. The CDR3 protein is CASSVGLGMGLQKLFF. As DNA, the CDR3 is TGTGCCAGCAGCGTAGGACTGGGGATGGGGCTACAGAAACTGTTTTTT.

This clone has only a few counts. The chain carries TRBV5-8 and TRBJ1-3, with 8 bases fitting TRBD1. Trimming removed 4 bases from V and 4 bases from J; junction bases left unmatched: 7. CDR3 length equals 15 residues. Looked up from germline, CDR1 is SGHTS and CDR2 is YDEGEE. The CDR3, as DNA: TGTGCCAGCAGCCCTGGACAGGGATCGGGAAACACCATATATTTT. Translating gives CASSPGQGSGNTIYF. The full variable domain, completed using reference TRBV5-8 and TRBJ1-3, is EAGVTQSPTHLIKTRGQQATLRCSPISGHTSVYWYQQALGLGLQFLLWYDEGEERNRGNFPPRFSGRQFPNYSSELNVNALELEDSALYLCASSPGQGSGNTIYFGEGSWLTVV.

This chain uses TRBV19 with TRBJ2-7; TRBD1 aligns across 11 bases. This CDR3 spans 14 amino acids. The V gene's germline CDR1 is LNHDA and CDR2 SQIVND (reference sequence). The ends lost 3 bases at V and 5 bases at J; junction bases unmatched: 3. The CDR3 sequence is CASSILGQGDEQYF. CDR3 DNA: TGTGCCAGTAGTATCCTGGGACAGGGGGACGAGCAGTACTTC.

The chain joins TRBV5-1 to TRBJ1-3; D unclear. Germline CDR1 reads SGHRS; CDR2 reads YFSETQ. V lost 6 bases and J lost 4, with 11 bases in between. This CDR3 comprises 13 residues. CDR3 nucleotide sequence: TGCGCCAGCACCCCGGGCGGGGGAAACACCATATATTTT. Protein product: CASTPGGGNTIYF.

The chain employs TRBV9 and TRBJ2-1; TRBD1 agrees at 11 bases. V lost 0 bases and J lost 14; bases outside the gene matches: 10. From germline, CDR1 is SGDLS and CDR2 YYNGEE. This CDR3 region has 15 residues. This CDR3 reads CASSVEGTGGGVEFF. The CDR3 nucleotides read TGTGCCAGCAGCGTAGAGGGGACAGGGGGGGGAGTCGAGTTCTTC.

The J gene is TRBJ1-3, the V gene TRBV13; unclear D gene. The V and J ends lost 0 bases and 4 bases respectively, with 7 bases between them. There are 14 residues in the CDR3. The germline V gene encodes CDR1 PRHDT and CDR2 FYEKMQ (reference sequence). The CDR3 DNA sequence: TGTGCCAGCAGCTTAGGGCAAGCCGGAAACACCATATATTTT. Protein: CASSLGQAGNTIYF.

This clone came up once. The V and J genes are TRBV10-1 and TRBJ2-3; the match to TRBD2 covers 9 bases. This CDR3 has 11 residues. Trimming at V came to 10 bases and at J to 8 bases, leaving 4 bases not matched to a gene. Per germline, CDR1 WNHNN and CDR2 SYGVQD (reference sequence). This chain's CDR3 is CATLSGGTQYF. The CDR3 DNA is TGCGCCACCCTTAGCGGGGGTACGCAGTATTTT.

CDR3 in DNA: TGTGCCAGCAGTCCAAAGGGGTCTGGAAACACCATATATTTT. This encodes CASSPKGSGNTIYF. The rearrangement links TRBV2 to TRBJ1-3; maybe TRBD1 (5 bases). The CDR3 is 14 residues long. Germline V gives CDR1 SNHLY, CDR2 FYNNEI. Deletions cut 5 bases from V and 1 base from J, with 9 bases between. The complete variable domain, with remaining parts taken from reference TRBV2 and TRBJ1-3, reads EPEVTQTPSHQVTQMGQEVILRCVPISNHLYFYWYRQILGQKVEFLVSFYNNEISEKSEIFDDQFSVERPDGSNFTLKIRSTKLEDSAMYFCASSPKGSGNTIYFGEGSWLTVV.

The chain is built from TRBV18 and TRBJ1-5, with 10 positions matching TRBD1. Trimming removed 2 bases from V and 2 bases from J; junction bases left unmatched: 0. CDR1 is KGHSH, CDR2 LQKENI, per germline. The CDR3 spans 15 residues. CDR3 DNA sequence: TGTGCCAGCTCACCAGGGACAGGGGGCAATCAGCCCCAGCATTTT. Its translation is CASSPGTGGNQPQHF.

This chain uses TRBV7-8 with TRBJ2-1; 7 positions agree with TRBD2. There are 19 residues in the CDR3. With V trimmed by 1 base and J by 3 bases, 15 bases remained unmatched. CDR1 is SGHVS, CDR2 FQNEAQ, per germline. The CDR3 DNA sequence: TGTGCCAGCAGCTTAGAGATAGTTCTCGTGTGGGGGGGCTACAATGAGCAGTTCTTC. The encoded protein is CASSLEIVLVWGGYNEQFF.